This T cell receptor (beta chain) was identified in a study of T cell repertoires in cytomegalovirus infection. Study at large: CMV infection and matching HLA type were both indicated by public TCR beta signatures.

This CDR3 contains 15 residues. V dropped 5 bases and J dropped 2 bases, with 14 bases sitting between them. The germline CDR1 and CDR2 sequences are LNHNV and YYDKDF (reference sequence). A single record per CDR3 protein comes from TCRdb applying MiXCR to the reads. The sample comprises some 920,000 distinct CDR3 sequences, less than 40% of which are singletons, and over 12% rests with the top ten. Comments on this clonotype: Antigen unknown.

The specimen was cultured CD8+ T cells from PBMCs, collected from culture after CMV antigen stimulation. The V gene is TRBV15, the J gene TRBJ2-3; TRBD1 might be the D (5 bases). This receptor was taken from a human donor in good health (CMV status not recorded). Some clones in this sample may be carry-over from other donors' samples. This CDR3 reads CATSLRALATDTQYF. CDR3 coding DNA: TGTGCCACCAGCCTCAGGGCTCTGGCCACAGATACGCAGTATTTT.